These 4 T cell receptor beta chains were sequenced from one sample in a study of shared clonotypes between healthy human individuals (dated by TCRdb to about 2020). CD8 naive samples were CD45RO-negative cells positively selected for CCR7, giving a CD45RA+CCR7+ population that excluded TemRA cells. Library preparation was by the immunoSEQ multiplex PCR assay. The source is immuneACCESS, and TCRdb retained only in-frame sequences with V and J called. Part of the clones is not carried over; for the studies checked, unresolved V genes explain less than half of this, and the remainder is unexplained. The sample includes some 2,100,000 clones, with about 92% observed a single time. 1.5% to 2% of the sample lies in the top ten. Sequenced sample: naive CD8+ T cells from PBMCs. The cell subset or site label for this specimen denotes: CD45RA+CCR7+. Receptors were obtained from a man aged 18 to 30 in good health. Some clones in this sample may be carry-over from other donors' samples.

The CDR3 DNA sequence: TGCAGCGTTGAGTGGGGGGGACTAGCGAGGACAGATACGCAGTATTTT. The encoded protein is CSVEWGGLARTDTQYF. The chain has TRBV29-1 and TRBJ2-3; TRBD2 matches at 10 bases. Germline CDR1 and CDR2: SQVTM and ANQGSEA. This CDR3 is built from 16 residues. The trim removed 3 bases at V and 3 bases at J, leaving 9 bases unmatched.

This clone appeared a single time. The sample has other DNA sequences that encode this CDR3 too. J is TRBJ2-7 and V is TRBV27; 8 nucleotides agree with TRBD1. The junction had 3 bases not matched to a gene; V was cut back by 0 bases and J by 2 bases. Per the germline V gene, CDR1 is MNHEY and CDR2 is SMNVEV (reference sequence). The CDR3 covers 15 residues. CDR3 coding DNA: TGTGCCAGCAGTTTATCCCAGGGGGCCCCCTACGAGCAGTACTTC. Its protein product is CASSLSQGAPYEQYF.

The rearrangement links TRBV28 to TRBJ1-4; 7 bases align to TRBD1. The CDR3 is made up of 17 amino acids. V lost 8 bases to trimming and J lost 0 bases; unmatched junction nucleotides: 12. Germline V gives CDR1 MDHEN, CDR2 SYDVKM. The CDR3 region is CASHLRGQIPTNEKLFF. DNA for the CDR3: TGTGCCAGCCACTTGCGGGGACAGATCCCAACTAATGAAAAACTGTTTTTT.

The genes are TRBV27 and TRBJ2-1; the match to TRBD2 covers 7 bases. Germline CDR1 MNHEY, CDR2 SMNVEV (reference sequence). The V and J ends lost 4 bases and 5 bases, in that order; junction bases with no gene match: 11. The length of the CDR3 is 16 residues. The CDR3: CASSSPQRGPHNEQFF. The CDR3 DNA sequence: TGTGCCAGCAGTTCCCCTCAGCGGGGCCCACACAATGAGCAGTTCTTC.